This T cell receptor (beta chain) was sequenced in a study of blood T cell repertoires in COVID-19. Across the study: Sources were T cells, B-cell-depleted T cells, or PBMCs; the material itself was cDNA or gDNA.

The trim removed 5 bases at V and 4 bases at J, leaving 5 bases unmatched. Germline V gene sequence: CDR1 SEHNR, CDR2 FQNEAQ (reference sequence). There are 15 residues in the CDR3. The study assigned cohorts using participant-reported clinical history. Method: immunoSEQ multiplex PCR; TCRdb's copy keeps in-frame clones and lacks some. The sample yields 150,000 to 200,000 clones, roughly 90% seen once. The chain joins TRBV7-9 to TRBJ2-3; 11 bases line up with TRBD1. The sample comprised PBMCs or T cells enriched from blood (not recorded which). The TCR sequence derives from a woman in her 50s who had recovered from COVID-19. The CDR3 region is CASSPDRGQSDTQYF. CDR3 bases: TGTGCCAGCAGCCCGGACAGGGGGCAGTCAGATACGCAGTATTTT.